This T cell receptor (beta chain) was found in a study of T cells after somatic rescue of genetic block. TCRdb keeps only in-frame clones here, not all; method: immunoSEQ multiplex PCR. The data show approximately 100,000 clones, approximately 90% seen once. V dropped 4 bases and J dropped 14 bases, with 26 bases sitting between them. CDR3 length: 15 amino acids. In germline, CDR1 is SGHTA, CDR2 FQGNSA. This chain joins TRBV7-2 and TRBJ2-5, with D unresolved. Material: peripheral blood mononuclear cells (PBMCs). The sequence came from a woman between 18 and 30 years old. CDR3 residues: CASSYGPSEGLKKYF. Here the CDR3 DNA reads TGTGCCAGCAGCTACGGACCCTCGGAAGGGCTAAAAAAATACTTC.